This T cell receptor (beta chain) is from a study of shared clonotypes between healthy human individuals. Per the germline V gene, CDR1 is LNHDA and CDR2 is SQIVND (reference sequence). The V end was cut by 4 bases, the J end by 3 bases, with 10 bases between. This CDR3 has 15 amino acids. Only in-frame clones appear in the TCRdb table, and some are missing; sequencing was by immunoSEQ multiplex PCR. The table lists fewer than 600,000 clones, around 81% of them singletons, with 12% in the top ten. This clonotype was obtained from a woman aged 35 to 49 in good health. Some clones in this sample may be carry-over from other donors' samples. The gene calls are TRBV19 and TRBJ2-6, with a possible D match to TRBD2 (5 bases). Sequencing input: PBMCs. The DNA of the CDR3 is TGTGCCAGTAGTACCCCAGGAGGTGGGGCCAACGTCCTGACTTTC. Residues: CASSTPGGGANVLTF.